These 8 T cell receptor beta chains came from one sample sequenced in a study of cytomegalovirus exposure and HLA in healthy donors. Clones were sequenced by immunoSEQ multiplex PCR, and TCRdb holds only the in-frame ones, with some missing. The sample has 330,000 or so clones; roughly 88% are singletons. Sequencing was carried out using PBMCs. The receptor set was obtained from a woman younger than 30 in good health and CMV-seronegative.

The rearrangement joins TRBV4-3 to TRBJ2-7, with D maybe TRBD2 (6 bases). Germline V gene data show CDR1 as LGHNA and CDR2 as YSLEER. V lost 0 bases and J lost 2, with 23 bases in between. The CDR3 has 19 amino acids. The CDR3 DNA follows: TGCGCCAGCAGCCAAGATTTTGGGGACTCGTTCGGTGGCACCTACGAGCAGTACTTC. It yields the protein CASSQDFGDSFGGTYEQYF.

The chain combines TRBV28 with TRBJ2-7; 9 bases map to TRBD2. The CDR3 sequence is 14 residues long. Per germline, CDR1 MDHEN and CDR2 SYDVKM. The J segment lost 6 bases and the V segment lost 4 bases, leaving 7 bases of the junction unmatched. The CDR3 spells CASSYLAGTGEQYF. CDR3 coding DNA: TGTGCCAGCAGTTACCTAGCGGGAACGGGCGAGCAGTACTTC. Supplemented by reference TRBV28 and TRBJ2-7, the full variable domain reads DVKVTQSSRYLVKRTGEKVFLECVQDMDHENMFWYRQDPGLGLRLIYFSYDVKMKEKGDIPEGYSVSREKKERFSLILESASTNQTSMYLCASSYLAGTGEQYFGPGTRLTVT.

This clone was seen just once. The chain couples TRBV11-2 to TRBJ2-1; D ambiguous. The germline V gene encodes CDR1 SGHAT and CDR2 FQNNGV. The CDR3 is 13 residues long. V lost 2 bases and J lost 4, with 6 bases in between. The CDR3 sequence: CASSLSLYNEQFF. The CDR3 coding sequence is TGTGCCAGCAGCTTAAGCCTGTACAATGAGCAGTTCTTC.

The rearrangement uses TRBV4-3 and TRBJ2-1; 8 bases match TRBD1. The germline V gene encodes CDR1 LGHNA and CDR2 YSLEER. V shed 4 bases, J shed 7 bases, and the junction held 9 bases outside the gene matches. This CDR3 has 15 amino acids. The CDR3 loop reads CASSRLGQGGNEQFF. The CDR3 DNA reads as TGCGCCAGCAGCCGCCTTGGACAGGGTGGAAATGAGCAGTTCTTC.

This clone was seen a handful of times. The chain has TRBV4-3 and TRBJ2-7; 9 positions agree with TRBD1. Germline V gene data show CDR1 as LGHNA and CDR2 as YSLEER. Trimming took 1 base from V and 3 from J; bases not matched to a gene: 4. This CDR3 region has 15 residues. CDR3: CASSQAAGQGYEQYF. As DNA, the CDR3 is TGCGCCAGCAGCCAAGCGGCGGGACAGGGCTACGAGCAGTACTTC.

The chain uses TRBV2 and TRBJ1-2; 7 bases agree with TRBD1. Trimming removed 6 bases from V and 6 bases from J; junction bases left unmatched: 10. Germline V gene lookup returns CDR1 SNHLY and CDR2 FYNNEI. CDR3 length: 14 amino acids. The CDR3 reads CASSPSAGTDGYTF. CDR3 in DNA: TGTGCCAGCAGCCCAAGCGCCGGGACAGATGGCTACACCTTC. Looking up the rest from reference TRBV2 and TRBJ1-2 gives the full variable domain: EPEVTQTPSHQVTQMGQEVILRCVPISNHLYFYWYRQILGQKVEFLVSFYNNEISEKSEIFDDQFSVERPDGSNFTLKIRSTKLEDSAMYFCASSPSAGTDGYTFGSGTRLTVV.

This clone has just one count. The chain couples TRBV28 to TRBJ2-7, with D unclear. Germline assignment: CDR1 MDHEN and CDR2 SYDVKM. V was clipped by 10 bases and J by 0 bases, with 13 bases between them. CDR3 length: 13 residues. This chain's CDR3 is CANCSASSYEQYF. DNA of the CDR3: TGTGCCAACTGCAGCGCCAGCTCCTACGAGCAGTACTTC.

V is TRBV4-1 and J is TRBJ2-3, with 7 bases fitting TRBD2. Germline assignment: CDR1 MGHRA and CDR2 YSYEKL. The CDR3 is made up of 15 amino acids. The ends lost 1 base at V and 3 bases at J; junction bases unmatched: 4. The CDR3 region has the DNA TGCGCCAGCAGCCAAGGACTAGCCCGAACAGATACGCAGTATTTT. Protein sequence: CASSQGLARTDTQYF.